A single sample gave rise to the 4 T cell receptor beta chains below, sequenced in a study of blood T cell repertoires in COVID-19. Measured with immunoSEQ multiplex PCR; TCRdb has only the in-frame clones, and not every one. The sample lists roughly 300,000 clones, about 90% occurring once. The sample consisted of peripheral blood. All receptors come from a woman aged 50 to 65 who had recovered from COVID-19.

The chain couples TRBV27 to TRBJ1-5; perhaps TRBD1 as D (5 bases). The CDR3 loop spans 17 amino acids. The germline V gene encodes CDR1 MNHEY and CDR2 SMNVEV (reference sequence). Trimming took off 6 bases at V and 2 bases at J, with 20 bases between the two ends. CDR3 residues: CASSLWPPGEGNQPQHF. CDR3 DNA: TGTGCCAGCAGCCTATGGCCCCCGGGGGAGGGCAATCAGCCCCAGCATTTT.

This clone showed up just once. CDR3 in amino acids: CASSAEYNSPLHF. The CDR3 DNA reads as TGTGCCAGTAGTGCGGAGTATAATTCACCCCTCCACTTT. The V gene is TRBV19, the J gene TRBJ1-6; D remains ambiguous. This CDR3 is built from 13 residues. Trimming took 5 bases from V and 4 from J, leaving 6 bases between them. In germline, CDR1 is LNHDA, CDR2 SQIVND (reference sequence).

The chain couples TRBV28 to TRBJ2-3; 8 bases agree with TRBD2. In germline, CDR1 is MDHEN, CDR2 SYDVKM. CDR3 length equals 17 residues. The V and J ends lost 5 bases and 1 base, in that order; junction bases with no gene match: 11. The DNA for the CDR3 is TGTGCCAGCAGTGGGACTAGTTTGGTGGGCGGCACAGATACGCAGTATTTT. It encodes CASSGTSLVGGTDTQYF.

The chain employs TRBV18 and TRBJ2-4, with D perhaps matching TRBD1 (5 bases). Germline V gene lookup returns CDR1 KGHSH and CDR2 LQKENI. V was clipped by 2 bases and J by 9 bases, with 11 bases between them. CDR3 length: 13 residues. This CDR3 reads CASSPTPQAIQYF. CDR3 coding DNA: TGTGCCAGCTCACCAACCCCACAGGCCATTCAGTACTTC.